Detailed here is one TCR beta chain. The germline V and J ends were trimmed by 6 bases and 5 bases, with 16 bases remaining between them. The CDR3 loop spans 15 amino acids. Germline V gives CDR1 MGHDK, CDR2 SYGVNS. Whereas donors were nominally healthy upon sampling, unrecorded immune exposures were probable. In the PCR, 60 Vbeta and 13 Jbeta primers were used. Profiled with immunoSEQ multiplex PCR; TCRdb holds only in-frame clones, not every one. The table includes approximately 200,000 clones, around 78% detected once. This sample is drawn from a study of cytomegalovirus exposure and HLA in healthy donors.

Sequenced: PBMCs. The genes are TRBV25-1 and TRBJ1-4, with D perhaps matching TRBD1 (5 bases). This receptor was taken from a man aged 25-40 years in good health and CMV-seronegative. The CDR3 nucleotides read TGTGCCAGCAGCGAAGGGGCCCAAGGCAATGAAAAACTGTTTTTT. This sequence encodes CASSEGAQGNEKLFF.